A single sample is the source of the 14 T cell receptor beta chains below, sequenced in a study of vaccination effects on CD4 cells after COVID-19 (dated by TCRdb to 2022 to 2024). Their antigen targets remain unknown. In the ViraFEST assay, PBMC were stimulated with viral peptide pools, and antigen-specific CD4+ T cell clonotypes were then identified by expansion using TCR sequencing. After more than nine days of culture, CD4+ T cells were isolated with the EasySep CD4+ T cell isolation kit. PCR-confirmed SARS-CoV-2 infection had occurred in convalescent patients between March and December 2020, before the Alpha, Beta and Delta variants emerged in the United States. Two doses of either the BNT162b2 or the mRNA-1273 mRNA SARS-CoV-2 vaccine were administered to participants. Libraries came from the immunoSEQ multiplex PCR assay. This immuneACCESS table, as held by TCRdb, lists in-frame sequences with V and J called but not all clones. Of the missing ones, under half trace to an unresolved V gene in checked studies; the others have no known cause. In all, the sample holds around 12,000 clones, and around two thirds of those were seen once. The ten largest account for approximately 31% of the sample.

The sample was CD4+ T cells from PBMCs cultured with HCoV-NL63 spike peptides, taken after COVID-19 vaccination. Reading the label with the study, this specimen's cell subset or site is: HCoV-NL63 spike overlapping peptide pool stimulation. These receptors were taken from a human donor who had a prior SARS-CoV-2 infection.

The chain combines TRBV6-5 with TRBJ1-1; 9 nucleotides agree with TRBD1. V lost 5 bases to trimming and J lost 11 bases; unmatched junction nucleotides: 6. Germline lookup yields CDR1 MNHEY and CDR2 SVGAGI. CDR3 length: 12 residues. The CDR3 DNA reads as TGTGCCAGCAGTAAGGGACAGGGAACGGCTTTCTTT. It yields the protein CASSKGQGTAFF.

V usage is TRBV7-9 and J usage is TRBJ1-1, with D unclear. Germline values: CDR1 SEHNR, CDR2 FQNEAQ (reference sequence). Trimming cost V 3 bases and J 1 base, with 9 bases left between them. This CDR3 is 14 amino acids long. The CDR3 protein is CASSFYSPNTEAFF. CDR3 DNA: TGTGCCAGCAGCTTCTATAGCCCGAACACTGAAGCTTTCTTT.

The chain recombines TRBV9 with TRBJ2-5, with D tentatively TRBD2 (6 bases). In germline, CDR1 is SGDLS, CDR2 YYNGEE. This CDR3 has 14 residues. Trimming removed 0 bases at V and 0 bases at J, with 6 bases between. For the CDR3, the DNA is TGTGCCAGCAGCGTAGGGACTAACCAAGAGACCCAGTACTTC. This sequence encodes CASSVGTNQETQYF.

This clone has more than one count but fewer than ten. The chain is built from TRBV4-1 and TRBJ2-4; D may be TRBD2 (5 bases). The CDR3 has 13 amino acids. Germline V gives CDR1 MGHRA, CDR2 YSYEKL. V was pared by 4 bases and J by 5 bases, with 9 bases between. Here the CDR3 reads CASSLARENIQYF. CDR3 coding DNA: TGCGCCAGCAGCCTTGCGAGGGAAAACATTCAGTACTTC.

The rearrangement joins TRBV23-1 to TRBJ2-1, with D possibly being TRBD2 (5 bases). TRBV23-1 counts as an open reading frame of uncertain function. The CDR3 totals 16 residues. V was cut by 0 bases and J by 8 bases, with 17 bases left in between. CDR3 amino acids: CASSQSRVRGVHEQFF. The CDR3 DNA sequence: TGCGCCAGCAGTCAATCGAGGGTAAGAGGAGTCCATGAGCAGTTCTTC.

The chain links TRBV9 to TRBJ1-2; maybe TRBD1 (6 bases). V lost 0 bases to trimming and J lost 8 bases, with 20 bases between them. Germline V gene lookup returns CDR1 SGDLS and CDR2 YYNGEE. The CDR3 contains 16 residues. The CDR3 protein is CASSVEAQQGPGGYTF. The CDR3 DNA reads TGTGCCAGCAGCGTAGAGGCCCAGCAGGGGCCGGGGGGCTACACCTTC.

The rearrangement uses TRBV5-1 and TRBJ2-7; D call uncertain. With 4 bases removed from V and 0 bases from J, the gap between germline ends came to 2 bases. Germline V gives CDR1 SGHRS, CDR2 YFSETQ. The CDR3 sequence is 11 residues long. This chain's CDR3 is CASSGSYEQYF. CDR3 nucleotide sequence: TGCGCCAGCAGCGGCTCCTACGAGCAGTACTTC.

The V gene is TRBV15, the J gene TRBJ2-7; weak D call: TRBD1 (5 bases). The CDR3 is 18 amino acids. CDR1 is LNHNV and CDR2 is YYDKDF in the germline V gene (reference sequence). V shed 1 base and J shed 9 bases, with 28 bases lying between them. CDR3 amino acids: CATSRVPRMRSGLGGQYF. The CDR3 DNA reads as TGTGCCACCAGCAGAGTACCCCGGATGAGGTCAGGGTTGGGCGGGCAGTACTTC.

In its sample, this clone was seen a few times. The chain has TRBV10-3 and TRBJ1-2; 9 positions match TRBD1. With V trimmed by 2 bases and J by 8 bases, 9 bases remained unmatched. The CDR3 is 15 amino acids. Per the germline V gene, CDR1 is ENHRY and CDR2 is SYGVKD. The CDR3 coding sequence is TGTGCCATCAGTGAGAACCGACAGGGGGATAGGGGCTACACCTTC. Translated, it gives CAISENRQGDRGYTF.

V gene TRBV24-1 combines with J gene TRBJ2-5; D not resolved. V shed 4 bases and J shed 0 bases, with 11 bases lying between them. This CDR3 spans 15 amino acids. The germline V gene encodes CDR1 KGHDR and CDR2 SFDVKD. In DNA, the CDR3 is TGTGCCACCAGTGAGTTGGACGGAGACCAAGAGACCCAGTACTTC. Translation: CATSELDGDQETQYF.

This clone occurred a few times. The chain links TRBV27 to TRBJ2-5, with D perhaps TRBD1 (6 bases). Germline CDR1 reads MNHEY; CDR2 reads SMNVEV (reference sequence). Trimming took 5 bases from V and 2 from J, leaving 18 bases between them. This CDR3 is built from 16 residues. The chain's CDR3 is CASSPRAHRDQETQYF. CDR3 in DNA: TGTGCCAGCAGTCCACGAGCGCACAGGGATCAAGAGACCCAGTACTTC.

The chain carries TRBV7-9 and TRBJ1-1; TRBD1 is a possible D gene (6 bases). The CDR3 sequence is 13 residues long. CDR1 SEHNR and CDR2 FQNEAQ come from the germline V gene (reference sequence). V dropped 1 base and J dropped 4 bases, with 7 bases sitting between them. DNA for the CDR3: TGTGCCAGCAGCTTAGAGGGGGGCACTGAAGCTTTCTTT. It encodes CASSLEGGTEAFF.

This clone appeared a single time. This chain uses TRBV5-1 with TRBJ2-5, with D perhaps matching TRBD1 (6 bases). The CDR3 has 15 residues. In germline, CDR1 is SGHRS, CDR2 YFSETQ. Trimming removed 0 bases from V and 5 bases from J, with 14 bases in between. The CDR3 is CASSLAVGAGETQYF. The CDR3 DNA sequence: TGCGCCAGCAGCTTGGCCGTGGGGGCTGGGGAGACCCAGTACTTC.

This chain connects TRBV7-2 to TRBJ1-1; 8 bases agree with TRBD1. The CDR3 has 17 residues. In germline, CDR1 is SGHTA, CDR2 FQGNSA. After removal of 2 bases from V and 1 base from J, the junction contained 9 bases not matched to a gene. CDR3: CASSLTPPGQGNTEAFF. In nucleotides, the CDR3 is TGTGCCAGCAGCTTAACCCCACCCGGACAGGGGAACACTGAAGCTTTCTTT.